This section outlines one T cell receptor (beta chain) sequence together with its context. In the original workflow: Cell counts per sample came from amplifying reference gene primers. Some clones are missing from TCRdb's copy, which holds only in-frame ones; the method was immunoSEQ multiplex PCR. V, J and clone size derive from that table, while D and trimming were established from the DNA sequence. The table lists about 200,000 clones, less than 90% of them singletons. This specimen comes from a study of blood T cell repertoires in COVID-19. Overall study: In each case, the material was cDNA or gDNA derived from T cells, B-cell-depleted T cells, or PBMCs.

The TCR comes from a woman in her seventies with acute or convalescent COVID-19. Sequenced: peripheral blood.

CDR3 residues: CASSFRLQHRSTGELFF. The CDR3 DNA reads TGTGCCAGCAGCTTTAGGCTTCAACACAGGAGTACCGGGGAGCTGTTTTTT. V and J are TRBV7-2 and TRBJ2-2; D is perhaps TRBD1 (5 bases). The CDR3 has 17 amino acids. The V gene's germline CDR1 is SGHTA and CDR2 FQGNSA. V was pared by 3 bases and J by 5 bases, with 19 bases between.